This passage covers 9 T cell receptor beta chains from one sample sequenced in a study of CD8+ T cells in alopecia areata. Reverse transcribed after extraction, RNA yielded cDNA as the sequencing template. Sequencing was performed with immunoSEQ multiplex PCR; in TCRdb, only in-frame clones are kept and a portion is missing. The sample holds roughly 190,000 clones, roughly 60% seen once. The treatment denotes: oral pan-JAK inhibitor, 5-10 mg twice daily. Here the sequenced sample was CD4+ T cells sorted from blood, taken at week 24, from a patient treated with tofacitinib. All receptors derive from a human donor with alopecia areata.

About this clone: At the DNA level, this CDR3 is encoded by other sequences in the same sample as well. J is TRBJ1-1 and V is TRBV29-1; no definite D call. V was cut by 2 bases and J by 0 bases, with 7 bases left in between. The V gene's germline CDR1 is SQVTM and CDR2 ANQGSEA. This CDR3 is 13 amino acids long. The CDR3 region is CSVETSMNTEAFF. The CDR3 nucleotides are TGCAGCGTTGAAACTTCAATGAACACTGAAGCTTTCTTT.

This clone has only a few counts. The chain couples TRBV19 to TRBJ1-5, with D uncertain. Per the germline V gene, CDR1 is LNHDA and CDR2 is SQIVND (reference sequence). The CDR3 spans 13 residues. V shed 0 bases and J shed 5 bases, with 5 bases lying between them. The CDR3 protein is CASSIDYDQPQHF. As DNA, the CDR3 is TGTGCCAGTAGTATAGACTATGATCAGCCCCAGCATTTT. The full variable domain, with the rest looked up from reference TRBV19 and TRBJ1-5, is DGGITQSPKYLFRKEGQNVTLSCEQNLNHDAMYWYRQDPGQGLRLIYYSQIVNDFQKGDIAEGYSVSREKKESFPLTVTSAQKNPTAFYLCASSIDYDQPQHFGDGTRLSIL.

This chain joins TRBV14 and TRBJ2-5; 12 nucleotides align to TRBD2. Per the germline V gene, CDR1 is SGHDN and CDR2 is FVKESK. This CDR3 contains 15 residues. Trimming took 6 bases from V and 2 from J; bases not matched to a gene: 4. CDR3 coding DNA: TGTGCCAGCAGTCGACTAGCGGGGGCACAAGAGACCCAGTACTTC. Protein: CASSRLAGAQETQYF.

The V call is TRBV2, the J call TRBJ2-5, with 7 bases identical to TRBD2. V lost 7 bases to trimming and J lost 2 bases; unmatched junction nucleotides: 7. Germline-derived CDR1 and CDR2 are SNHLY and FYNNEI. CDR3 length: 14 residues. This chain's CDR3 is CASKTVGGQETQYF. In DNA form, the CDR3 reads TGTGCCAGCAAGACTGTCGGGGGGCAAGAGACCCAGTACTTC.

This clone was observed a few times. The chain employs TRBV5-1 and TRBJ2-3; 10 bases are a match to TRBD1. The germline V gene has CDR1 SGHRS and CDR2 YFSETQ. The V and J ends lost 3 bases and 4 bases, in that order; junction bases with no gene match: 5. CDR3 length equals 15 residues. CDR3 DNA: TGCGCCAGCAGCTCCGGACAGGGGGTGGCAGATACGCAGTATTTT. Translated: CASSSGQGVADTQYF.

CDR3 loop: CSVATGGAGGANVLTF. The CDR3 DNA follows: TGCAGCGTCGCGACAGGGGGCGCAGGTGGGGCCAACGTCCTGACTTTC. The rearrangement uses TRBV29-1 and TRBJ2-6, with 10 nucleotides matching TRBD1. The length of the CDR3 is 16 residues. CDR1 and CDR2 (germline): SQVTM, ANQGSEA. The V gene end was trimmed by 6 bases and the J gene end by 3 bases; junction bases not matched to a gene: 8.

This clone was recorded a few times. The chain recombines TRBV15 with TRBJ2-1; 7 nucleotides align to TRBD1. V gave up 0 bases and J gave up 0 bases; unmatched junction bases: 5. Germline V CDR1 and CDR2: LNHNV, YYDKDF (reference sequence). The CDR3 totals 17 residues. Written as DNA, the CDR3 is TGTGCCACCAGCAGAGATACGGGACAGAGCTCCTACAATGAGCAGTTCTTC. Residues: CATSRDTGQSSYNEQFF.

V is TRBV30 and J is TRBJ2-4; 7 nucleotides match TRBD2. The germline V gene has CDR1 GTSNPN and CDR2 SVGIG (reference sequence). The length of the CDR3 is 15 residues. With V trimmed by 3 bases and J by 5 bases, 10 bases remained unmatched. The CDR3 coding sequence is TGTGCCTGGAGGAGATCGGGGGGACCCCAAAACATTCAGTACTTC. Protein: CAWRRSGGPQNIQYF. Full variable domain (remainder filled in from reference TRBV30 and TRBJ2-4): SQTIHQWPATLVQPVGSPLSLECTVEGTSNPNLYWYRQAAGRGLQLLFYSVGIGQISSEVPQNLSASRPQDRQFILSSKKLLLSDSGFYLCAWRRSGGPQNIQYFGAGTRLSVL.

The rearrangement links TRBV4-3 to TRBJ1-4; D gene ambiguous. The germline V gene encodes CDR1 LGHNA and CDR2 YSLEER. The CDR3 covers 16 residues. V was shortened by 1 base and J by 4 bases, with 13 bases between the two germline ends. The CDR3 sequence: CASSQGTGRGNEKLFF. CDR3 coding DNA: TGCGCCAGCAGCCAAGGCACCGGGCGCGGTAATGAAAAACTGTTTTTT.